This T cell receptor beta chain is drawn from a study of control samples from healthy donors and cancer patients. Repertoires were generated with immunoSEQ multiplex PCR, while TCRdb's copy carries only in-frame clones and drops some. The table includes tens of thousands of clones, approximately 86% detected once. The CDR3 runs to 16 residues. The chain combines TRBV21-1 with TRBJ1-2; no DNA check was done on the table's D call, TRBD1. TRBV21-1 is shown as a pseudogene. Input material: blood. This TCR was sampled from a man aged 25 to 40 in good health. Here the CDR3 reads CASSIMLGTGSCGYTF. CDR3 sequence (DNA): TGTGCCAGCAGCATCATGCTTGGCACAGGGTCGTGTGGCTACACCTTC.